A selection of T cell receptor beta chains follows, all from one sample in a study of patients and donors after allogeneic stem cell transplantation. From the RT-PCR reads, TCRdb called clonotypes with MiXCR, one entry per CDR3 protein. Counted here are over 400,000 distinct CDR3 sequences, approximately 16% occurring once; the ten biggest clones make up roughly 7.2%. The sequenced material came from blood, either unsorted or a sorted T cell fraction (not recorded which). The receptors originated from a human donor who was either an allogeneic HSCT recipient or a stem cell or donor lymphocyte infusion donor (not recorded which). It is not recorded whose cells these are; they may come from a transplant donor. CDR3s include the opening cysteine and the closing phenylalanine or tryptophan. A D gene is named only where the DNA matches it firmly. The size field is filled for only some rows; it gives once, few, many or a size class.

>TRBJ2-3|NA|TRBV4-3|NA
CASSRSPDTQYF
TGCGCCAGCAGCCGCTCTCCAGATACGCAGTATTTT
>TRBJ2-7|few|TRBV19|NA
CASSIGWSLPSYEQYF
TGTGCCAGTAGTATTGGTTGGTCTTTGCCCTCCTACGAGCAGTACTTC
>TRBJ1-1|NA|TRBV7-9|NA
CASSLTRGGGAEAFF
TGTGCCAGCAGCTTGACTCGGGGCGGAGGGGCTGAAGCTTTCTTT
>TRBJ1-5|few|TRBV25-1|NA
CASSDHSNQPQHF
TGTGCCAGCAGTGACCATAGCAATCAGCCCCAGCATTTT
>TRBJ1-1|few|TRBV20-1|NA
CSAREPRGEAFF
TGCAGTGCTAGAGAACCACGGGGCGAAGCTTTCTTT
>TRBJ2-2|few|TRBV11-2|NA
CASSSSGSTGELFF
TGTGCCAGCAGCTCCTCCGGGAGCACCGGGGAGCTGTTTTTT
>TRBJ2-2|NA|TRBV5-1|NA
CASSFDRRQSGELFF
TGCGCCAGCAGCTTTGACAGACGTCAATCCGGGGAGCTGTTTTTT
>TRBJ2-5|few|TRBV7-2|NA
CASSAGAETQYF
TGTGCCAGCAGCGCCGGCGCCGAGACCCAGTACTTC
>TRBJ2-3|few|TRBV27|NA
CASSLDRGARTDTQYF
TGTGCCAGCAGTCTGGACCGCGGGGCCCGCACAGATACGCAGTATTTT
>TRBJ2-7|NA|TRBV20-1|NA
CSARPLVAGASYEQYF
TGCAGTGCTAGGCCCCTTGTGGCGGGGGCCTCCTACGAGCAGTACTTC
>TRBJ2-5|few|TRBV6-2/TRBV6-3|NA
CASSYREETQYF
TGTGCCAGCAGTTACCGGGAAGAGACCCAGTACTTC
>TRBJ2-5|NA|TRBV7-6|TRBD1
CASSSWDSKETQYF
TGTGCCAGCAGCTCCTGGGACAGCAAAGAGACCCAGTACTTC
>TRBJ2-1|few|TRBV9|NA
CASSVGLGGYNEQFF
TGTGCCAGCAGCGTAGGGCTTGGGGGTTACAATGAGCAGTTCTTC
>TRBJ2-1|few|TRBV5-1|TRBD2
CASSPLGLAGDNEQFF
TGCGCCAGCAGTCCGCTAGGACTAGCGGGGGACAATGAGCAGTTCTTC
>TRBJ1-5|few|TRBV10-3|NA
CAISESIGQRNGQHF
TGTGCCATCAGTGAGTCGATTGGGCAGCGAAACGGCCAGCATTTT
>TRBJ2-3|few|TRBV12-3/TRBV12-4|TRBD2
CASTPREGRTDTQYF
TGTGCCAGCACCCCCCGGGAGGGGCGCACAGATACGCAGTATTTT
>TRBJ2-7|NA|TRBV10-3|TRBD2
CAISGLAGVRDEQYF
TGTGCCATCAGTGGACTAGCGGGAGTCAGGGACGAGCAGTACTTC
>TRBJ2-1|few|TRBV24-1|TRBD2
CATGTSAHNEQFF
TGTGCCACCGGGACTAGCGCACACAATGAGCAGTTCTTC
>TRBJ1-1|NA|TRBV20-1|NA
CRARVTELNTEAFF
TGCAGAGCTAGAGTGACAGAGCTTAACACTGAAGCTTTCTTT
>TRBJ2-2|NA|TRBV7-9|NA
CASSVISGAGELFF
TGTGCCAGCAGCGTGATATCAGGAGCCGGGGAGCTGTTTTTT
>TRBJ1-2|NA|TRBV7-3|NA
CASSPKGGRGAYGYTF
TGTGCCAGCAGCCCGAAGGGGGGCAGGGGAGCCTATGGCTACACCTTC
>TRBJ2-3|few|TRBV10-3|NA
CAIRGGGTDTQYF
TGTGCCATCAGGGGGGGTGGCACAGATACGCAGTATTTT
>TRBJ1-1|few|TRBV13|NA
CASSLKASYTEAFF
TGTGCCAGCAGCTTAAAGGCCAGCTACACTGAAGCTTTCTTT
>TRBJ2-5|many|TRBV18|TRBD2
CASSPGGETQYF
TGTGCCAGCAGCCCGGGGGGGGAGACCCAGTACTTC
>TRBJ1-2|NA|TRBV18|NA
CASSPPGLGTPTSNYGYTF
TGTGCCAGCTCACCACCCGGTTTAGGGACACCCACTTCTAACTATGGCTACACCTTC
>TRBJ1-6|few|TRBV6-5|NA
CASSYRTTNSPLHF
TGTGCCAGCAGTTACCGGACCACTAATTCACCCCTCCACTTT
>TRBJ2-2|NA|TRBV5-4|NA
CASSHGIWTNTGELFF
TGTGCCAGCAGCCATGGTATCTGGACTAACACCGGGGAGCTGTTTTTT
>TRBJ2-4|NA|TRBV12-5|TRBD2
CASGSIAGAPKNIQYF
TGTGCTAGTGGCTCAATAGCGGGAGCGCCCAAAAACATTCAGTACTTC
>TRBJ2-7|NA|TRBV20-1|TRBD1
CSATRDRAYYEQYF
TGCAGTGCTACCCGGGACAGGGCCTACTACGAGCAGTACTTC
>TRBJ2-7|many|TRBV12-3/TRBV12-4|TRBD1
CASSPPRGTGFPYEQYF
TGTGCCAGCAGTCCCCCCCGGGGGACAGGGTTCCCCTACGAGCAGTACTTC
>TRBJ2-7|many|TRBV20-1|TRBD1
CSAPGTGVYEQYF
TGCAGTGCCCCCGGGACAGGGGTCTACGAGCAGTACTTC
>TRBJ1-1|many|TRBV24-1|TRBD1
CATSDRGITEAFF
TGTGCCACCAGTGACAGGGGGATCACTGAAGCTTTCTTT
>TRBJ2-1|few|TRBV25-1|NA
CASRSSGVNEQFF
TGTGCCAGTAGATCTTCAGGGGTAAATGAGCAGTTCTTC
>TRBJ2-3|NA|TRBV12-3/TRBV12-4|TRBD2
CASILKAGGDTQYF
TGTGCCAGCATTTTAAAAGCGGGGGGAGATACGCAGTATTTT
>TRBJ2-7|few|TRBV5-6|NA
CASSTGQGLVGYEQYF
TGTGCCAGCAGCACGGGACAGGGACTAGTCGGCTACGAGCAGTACTTC
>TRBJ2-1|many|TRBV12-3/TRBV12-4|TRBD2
CASSLGGGNEQFF
TGTGCCAGCAGTTTAGGGGGGGGGAATGAGCAGTTCTTC
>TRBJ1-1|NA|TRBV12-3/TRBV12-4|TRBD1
CASSTQGINTEAFF
TGTGCCAGCAGTACACAGGGGATAAACACTGAAGCTTTCTTT
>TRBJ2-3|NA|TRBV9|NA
CASSVGVTDTDTQYF
TGTGCCAGCAGCGTAGGGGTGACAGACACAGATACGCAGTATTTT
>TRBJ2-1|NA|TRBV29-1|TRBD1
CSVEGAGGQFF
TGCAGCGTTGAGGGGGCAGGGGGGCAGTTCTTC